The sequence of this TCR beta chain was determined in a study of T cells in Graves' hyperthyroidism and ophthalmopathy. Study findings and constraints: Among clonotypes expanded in thyroid above 0.001, most were also found in blood.

This clonotype has at least ten counts. Its target is not known. Patients aged 18 to 65 had newly diagnosed hyperthyroidism that had lasted under 2 months. TCR beta CDR3 region amplification was performed from RNA transcripts. The primer set for the first-round RT-PCR of the TCR CDR3 was HTBI. TCRdb reprocessed the multiplex PCR reads with MiXCR, giving one entry per CDR3 protein. The sample has over 150,000 distinct CDR3 sequences; approximately 16% are singletons. The CDR3 spans 13 residues. V was cut by 0 bases and J by 5 bases, with 9 bases left in between. Germline V CDR1 and CDR2: SGHRS, YFSETQ. V and J are TRBV5-1 and TRBJ2-7; D tentatively reads TRBD1 or TRBD2 (5 bases each). Sequencing used blood. The receptor comes from a woman aged 45 to 65 with Graves' hyperthyroidism. The CDR3 reads CASSLGGVDEQYF. The CDR3 coding sequence is TGCGCCAGCAGCTTGGGAGGGGTCGACGAGCAGTACTTC.